The 18 T cell receptor beta chains below were found in one sample sequenced in a study of long-term antiretroviral therapy in people with HIV (dated by TCRdb to between 2021 and 2022). Sequencing of the TRB variable region was done with the immunoSEQ hsTCRB v3.0 assay at survey level resolution. The table was pulled from immuneACCESS by TCRdb, which kept in-frame rearrangements only. Such tables lose some clones; where checked, under half of the loss comes from unresolved V genes, and the rest has no known cause. The table for this sample lists 24,000 or so clones; less than 80% of them were counted only once. The ten largest clones represent about 9% of the sample. Sequencing used unsorted PBMCs, obtained 1.2 years after starting antiretroviral therapy. Every receptor here comes from a woman in her forties with HIV.

This chain uses TRBV7-2 with TRBJ1-2; the match to TRBD1 covers 8 bases. The germline CDR1 and CDR2 sequences are SGHTA and FQGNSA. The CDR3 runs 14 residues. The V gene end was trimmed by 5 bases and the J gene end by 5 bases; junction bases not matched to a gene: 7. The CDR3 sequence: CASSRDRGGYGYTF. The CDR3 nucleotides are TGTGCCAGCAGCCGAGACAGGGGTGGGTATGGCTACACCTTC. Looking up the rest from reference TRBV7-2 and TRBJ1-2 gives the full variable domain: GAGVSQSPSNKVTEKGKDVELRCDPISGHTALYWYRQSLGQGLEFLIYFQGNSAPDKSGLPSDRFSAERTGGSVSTLTIQRTQQEDSAVYLCASSRDRGGYGYTFGSGTRLTVV.

The chain joins TRBV5-5 to TRBJ2-7; 9 nucleotides match TRBD2. This CDR3 has 16 residues. The V segment lost 4 bases and the J segment 0 bases; nucleotides outside the gene matches: 8. Germline V gene sequence: CDR1 SGHKS, CDR2 YYEKEE (reference sequence). CDR3 loop: CASSVSAGGYSYEQYF. CDR3 DNA: TGTGCCAGCAGCGTCTCAGCGGGAGGCTACTCCTACGAGCAGTACTTC. Together with reference TRBV5-5 and TRBJ2-7, the CDR3 gives the full variable domain: DAGVTQSPTHLIKTRGQQVTLRCSPISGHKSVSWYQQVLGQGPQFIFQYYEKEERGRGNFPDRFSARQFPNYSSELNVNALLLGDSALYLCASSVSAGGYSYEQYFGPGTRLTVT.

J is TRBJ2-1 and V is TRBV6-5, with no clear D. The CDR3 extends over 12 amino acids. V lost 5 bases, J lost 5 bases, and 7 bases lay in between. CDR1 is MNHEY, CDR2 SVGAGI, per germline. CDR3 nucleotide sequence: TGTGCCAGCAGTCTGCCTAACAATGAGCAGTTCTTC. This translates into CASSLPNNEQFF.

This chain links TRBV28 with TRBJ1-2; D unresolved. The CDR3 runs to 11 residues. Trimming removed 3 bases from V and 6 bases from J, with 5 bases in between. CDR1 is MDHEN and CDR2 is SYDVKM in the germline V gene. In DNA, the CDR3 is TGTGCCAGCAGTTTTGTGGATGGCTACACCTTC. It translates to CASSFVDGYTF.

This clone was counted a single time. V usage is TRBV2 and J usage is TRBJ2-7, with D maybe TRBD2 (6 bases). Germline CDR1 is SNHLY and CDR2 is FYNNEI. The CDR3 sequence is 18 residues long. V shed 4 bases and J shed 0 bases, with 22 bases lying between them. Here the CDR3 reads CASSGLGGPRIYSYEQYF. The CDR3 nucleotides read TGTGCCAGCAGTGGTCTCGGGGGTCCTAGAATTTACTCCTACGAGCAGTACTTC. The variable domain in full, completed from reference TRBV2 and TRBJ2-7, reads EPEVTQTPSHQVTQMGQEVILRCVPISNHLYFYWYRQILGQKVEFLVSFYNNEISEKSEIFDDQFSVERPDGSNFTLKIRSTKLEDSAMYFCASSGLGGPRIYSYEQYFGPGTRLTVT.

V and J are TRBV4-3 and TRBJ1-1; D not certain. Germline CDR1 LGHNA, CDR2 YSLEER. This CDR3 has 13 residues. The V end lost 0 bases, the J end lost 7 bases, and 9 bases lay between the germline ends. This CDR3 is CASSQDLYSEAFF. The CDR3 DNA is TGCGCCAGCAGCCAAGATCTCTACAGTGAAGCTTTCTTT.

The rearrangement links TRBV6-5 to TRBJ1-2; 7 bases match TRBD1. Germline V gene sequence: CDR1 MNHEY, CDR2 SVGAGI. V shed 5 bases and J 4 bases; nucleotides not matched to a gene: 4. This CDR3 is 13 amino acids long. The CDR3 nucleotides read TGTGCCAGCAGTAACAGGGGAAGCTATGGCTACACCTTC. Its protein is CASSNRGSYGYTF.

The CDR3 sequence: CAISESIGSRGLNQPQHF. As DNA, the CDR3 is TGTGCCATCAGTGAGTCGATAGGTTCAAGGGGGCTTAATCAGCCCCAGCATTTT. The rearrangement uses TRBV10-3 and TRBJ1-5, with 7 bases identical to TRBD1. CDR1 ENHRY and CDR2 SYGVKD come from the germline V gene. CDR3 size: 18 residues. V shed 0 bases and J 4 bases; nucleotides not matched to a gene: 12.

V is TRBV7-9 and J is TRBJ2-7, with D unclear. The V end was cut by 0 bases, the J end by 2 bases, with 14 bases between. This CDR3 comprises 16 residues. Germline V CDR1 and CDR2: SEHNR, FQNEAQ (reference sequence). The CDR3 sequence is CASSLAISKGTYEQYF. The CDR3 coding sequence is TGTGCCAGCAGCTTAGCGATAAGTAAAGGGACCTACGAGCAGTACTTC. Complete variable domain (other parts from reference TRBV7-9 and TRBJ2-7): DTGVSQNPRHKITKRGQNVTFRCDPISEHNRLYWYRQTLGQGPEFLTYFQNEAQLEKSRLLSDRFSAERPKGSFSTLEIQRTEQGDSAMYLCASSLAISKGTYEQYFGPGTRLTVT.

This clone has just a few counts. V is TRBV11-3 and J is TRBJ2-7; TRBD1 might be the D (6 bases). V dropped 6 bases and J dropped 0 bases, with 12 bases sitting between them. Germline V gene sequence: CDR1 SGHNT, CDR2 YENEEA. There are 14 residues in the CDR3. The CDR3 DNA reads as TGTGCCAGCAGTAGAAGGACAGCCTCCTACGAGCAGTACTTC. This gives the protein CASSRRTASYEQYF.

DNA of the CDR3: TGTGCCAGCAGCCAAGAACAGACCGGGGAGCTGTTTTTT. Its translation is CASSQEQTGELFF. The chain links TRBV4-2 to TRBJ2-2, with unresolved D. With 0 bases removed from V and 5 bases from J, the gap between germline ends came to 4 bases. Germline V CDR1 and CDR2: LGHNA, YNFKEQ. The CDR3 length is 13 residues.

CDR3 in DNA: TGTGCCAGCAGCTTCCAGGGAGTGCCTAACTATGGCTACACCTTC. This translates into CASSFQGVPNYGYTF. The rearrangement links TRBV5-6 to TRBJ1-2; possibly TRBD1 for D (5 bases). Germline V lookup: CDR1 SGHDT, CDR2 YYEEEE. This CDR3 has 15 amino acids. Trimming removed 2 bases at V and 0 bases at J, with 11 bases between.

In this sample, this clone turned up a few times. The CDR3 loop is CASTGTKKLFF. The CDR3 DNA reads TGTGCCAGTACCGGGACGAAGAAACTGTTTTTT. V is TRBV25-1 and J is TRBJ1-4, with D possibly TRBD1 on 5 matching bases. V was shortened by 9 bases and J by 11 bases, with 13 bases between the two germline ends. This CDR3 contains 11 residues. From germline, CDR1 is MGHDK and CDR2 SYGVNS.

This clone turned up a few times. This chain uses TRBV14 with TRBJ2-3; 8 bases agree with TRBD2. CDR1 SGHDN and CDR2 FVKESK come from the germline V gene. The CDR3 runs to 15 residues. With V trimmed by 5 bases and J by 1 base, 5 bases remained unmatched. This CDR3 is CASSRRAGGTDTQYF. The CDR3 DNA is TGTGCCAGCAGCAGGCGAGCGGGAGGCACAGATACGCAGTATTTT.

This chain links TRBV7-4 with TRBJ1-1; maybe TRBD1 (5 bases). V lost 4 bases and J lost 9, with 12 bases in between. There are 12 residues in the CDR3. CDR1 is SGHVT and CDR2 is SQSDAQ in the germline V gene. The CDR3 spells CASSSWRGQAFF. The CDR3 nucleotides are TGTGCCAGCAGCTCCTGGAGGGGACAAGCTTTCTTT. The whole variable domain, remainder taken from reference TRBV7-4 and TRBJ1-1, is GAGVSQSPRYKVAKRGRDVALRCDSISGHVTLYWYRQTLGQGSEVLTYSQSDAQRDKSGRPSGRFSAERPERSVSTLKIQRTEQGDSAVYLCASSSWRGQAFFGQGTRLTVV.

In this sample, this clone turned up once. This rearrangement joins TRBV7-2 to TRBJ1-6; 10 positions agree with TRBD1. The CDR3 is made up of 15 amino acids. J gave up 14 bases and V 5 bases, and 12 bases lay outside the gene matches. Germline CDR1 is SGHTA and CDR2 is FQGNSA. CDR3 residues: CASSGDRGLSGALHF. The CDR3 DNA reads as TGTGCCAGCAGCGGGGACAGGGGCCTATCCGGAGCCCTCCACTTT.

The chain has TRBV27 and TRBJ2-2; the match to TRBD1 covers 9 bases. Germline trimming cut 0 bases from V and 7 bases from J; bases unmatched to any gene: 6. Looked up from germline, CDR1 is MNHEY and CDR2 is SMNVEV (reference sequence). The length of the CDR3 is 16 residues. The CDR3 sequence is CASSLSGTGLGGELFF. The CDR3 coding sequence is TGTGCCAGCAGTTTATCGGGGACAGGGCTTGGCGGGGAGCTGTTTTTT.

This clone has a single count. The chain combines TRBV27 with TRBJ1-1; the D is unclear. Germline-derived CDR1 and CDR2 are MNHEY and SMNVEV (reference sequence). The CDR3 has 13 residues. V dropped 2 bases and J dropped 1 base, with 5 bases sitting between them. CDR3 in amino acids: CASSLIGNTEAFF. CDR3 in DNA: TGTGCCAGCAGTTTAATAGGGAACACTGAAGCTTTCTTT.